Following are 22 T cell receptor beta chains from one sample sequenced in a study of control samples from healthy donors and cancer patients (dated by TCRdb to about 2020). Library preparation employed the immunoSEQ multiplex PCR assay. In its TCRdb copy, this immuneACCESS table keeps in-frame sequences only and misses some clones. Where compared with another copy, unresolved V genes explain less than half of these, and the others have no known cause. Within this sample are some 80,000 clones, with about 90% of them counted one time only. The top ten hold 1.5% to 2% of the sample. Sequencing was performed on PBMCs. All receptors come from an older woman with head and neck cancer.

This clone occurred once. This chain links TRBV6-5 with TRBJ1-5; TRBD1 aligns across 8 bases. The CDR3 consists of 13 residues. Trimming at V came to 7 bases and at J to 4 bases, leaving 3 bases not matched to a gene. From germline, CDR1 is MNHEY and CDR2 SVGAGI. The DNA for the CDR3 is TGTGCCAGCATGGGACAGGTTAATCAGCCCCAGCATTTT. Protein: CASMGQVNQPQHF.

The chain employs TRBV11-3 and TRBJ1-1, with a possible D match to TRBD1 (5 bases). V lost 2 bases, J lost 3 bases, and 7 bases lay in between. Germline V gene data show CDR1 as SGHNT and CDR2 as YENEEA. The CDR3 consists of 13 residues. In DNA form, the CDR3 reads TGTGCCAGCAGCTTATCAGGGTACACTGAAGCTTTCTTT. This codes for CASSLSGYTEAFF.

The CDR3 DNA reads TGCAGCGTGGCTGGGACTAGCGCCTCCGAGCAGTACTTC. This sequence encodes CSVAGTSASEQYF. The rearrangement links TRBV29-1 to TRBJ2-7; 10 bases are shared with TRBD2. The CDR3 is made up of 13 amino acids. Germline V gene sequence: CDR1 SQVTM, CDR2 ANQGSEA. V was clipped by 6 bases and J by 6 bases; unmatched bases: 8.

In DNA, the CDR3 is TGTGCCAGCAGTGAATTCCCCGGGACAGGGTTTGACGAGCAGTACTTC. Translated, it gives CASSEFPGTGFDEQYF. The V call is TRBV25-1, the J call TRBJ2-7; TRBD1 aligns across 9 bases. This CDR3 contains 16 residues. Germline CDR1 MGHDK, CDR2 SYGVNS. J lost 5 bases, V lost 1 base, and 9 bases had no gene match.

This chain links TRBV19 with TRBJ1-2; no clear D gene. V was cut by 4 bases and J by 0 bases, with 15 bases left in between. The CDR3 is 16 residues long. From germline, CDR1 is LNHDA and CDR2 SQIVND (reference sequence). The CDR3 DNA reads as TGTGCCAGTAGTACGCCTTTCGGACGGACTAACTATGGCTACACCTTC. Its protein product is CASSTPFGRTNYGYTF.

V usage is TRBV30 and J usage is TRBJ2-1; D is unclear. In germline, CDR1 is GTSNPN, CDR2 SVGIG (reference sequence). Trimming left V 7 bases short and J 2 bases short, with 12 bases between. The CDR3 loop spans 13 amino acids. CDR3 nucleotides: TGTGCCTTTAAAATTAGGACCTACAATGAGCAGTTCTTC. Translation gives CAFKIRTYNEQFF.

The chain links TRBV5-6 to TRBJ1-1, with D hard to call. The CDR3 totals 15 residues. In germline, CDR1 is SGHDT, CDR2 YYEEEE. The V gene lost 4 bases and the J gene lost 1 base, with 14 bases spanning the gap. This chain's CDR3 is CASSPRVATNTEAFF. CDR3 in DNA: TGTGCCAGCAGCCCCCGGGTTGCCACGAACACTGAAGCTTTCTTT.

This chain links TRBV5-3 with TRBJ1-6; weak D call: TRBD1 (6 bases). TRBV5-3 is an ORF, and what it does is uncertain. This CDR3 is 17 amino acids long. V was cut by 0 bases and J by 4 bases, with 14 bases left in between. The CDR3 loop is CARSLEGGGTYNSPLHF. CDR3 nucleotide sequence: TGTGCCAGAAGCTTGGAAGGGGGAGGGACTTATAATTCACCCCTCCACTTT.

The CDR3 loop is CASSPQLAGAPYEQYF. For the CDR3, the DNA is TGTGCCAGCAGCCCGCAACTAGCGGGAGCGCCCTACGAGCAGTACTTC. The chain uses TRBV5-6 and TRBJ2-7; 11 bases agree with TRBD2. The CDR3 has 16 residues. Germline V gives CDR1 SGHDT, CDR2 YYEEEE. V trimming: 4 bases; J trimming: 2 bases; junction bases outside the gene matches: 8.

V and J are TRBV29-1 and TRBJ1-1; D ambiguous. CDR1 is SQVTM, CDR2 ANQGSEA, per germline. This CDR3 is built from 12 residues. Trimming stripped 3 bases from V and 6 bases from J, with 11 bases between. The CDR3 DNA reads TGCAGCGTTGACTTCGAACGGGCTGAAGCTTTCTTT. Translation gives CSVDFERAEAFF.

The chain employs TRBV3-1 (or the pseudogene TRBV3-2) and TRBJ2-1, with D unresolved. Trimming left V 2 bases short and J 1 base short, with 6 bases between. The CDR3 is 14 residues long. The germline gives CDR1 LGHDT, CDR2 YNNKEL (reference sequence). Here the CDR3 reads CASSQLESYNEQFF. CDR3 bases: TGTGCCAGCAGCCAACTAGAGTCCTACAATGAGCAGTTCTTC.

V usage is TRBV28 and J usage is TRBJ1-2, with a possible D match to TRBD1 (6 bases). CDR1 is MDHEN and CDR2 is SYDVKM in the germline V gene. CDR3 length: 14 amino acids. The V end was cut by 10 bases, the J end by 7 bases, with 22 bases between. This chain's CDR3 is CATPTPGGEGGYTF. The CDR3 DNA reads as TGTGCCACCCCAACCCCCGGGGGCGAGGGTGGCTACACCTTC.

The V and J genes are TRBV7-9 and TRBJ2-3; unclear D gene. Trimming left V 2 bases short and J 4 bases short, with 10 bases between. CDR3 length: 14 amino acids. CDR1 and CDR2 (germline): SEHNR, FQNEAQ (reference sequence). CDR3 sequence: CASSLFRVADTQYF. Here the CDR3 DNA reads TGTGCCAGCAGCTTATTTAGGGTGGCAGATACGCAGTATTTT. Full variable domain (outside the CDR3, taken from reference TRBV7-9 and TRBJ2-3): DTGVSQNPRHKITKRGQNVTFRCDPISEHNRLYWYRQTLGQGPEFLTYFQNEAQLEKSRLLSDRFSAERPKGSFSTLEIQRTEQGDSAMYLCASSLFRVADTQYFGPGTRLTVL.

This chain uses TRBV6-5 with TRBJ1-1; D unresolved. The germline V gene encodes CDR1 MNHEY and CDR2 SVGAGI. CDR3 length: 13 amino acids. V dropped 5 bases and J dropped 6 bases, with 13 bases sitting between them. The CDR3 bases are TGTGCCAGCAGTCGCCCGGGATTTCCTGAAGCTTTCTTT. Translating it yields CASSRPGFPEAFF.

The CDR3 here is CASSVGQGASGNTIYF. CDR3 bases: TGTGCCAGCAGCGTCGGACAGGGGGCTTCTGGAAACACCATATATTTT. This rearrangement joins TRBV7-6 to TRBJ1-3; 11 nucleotides align to TRBD1. The trim removed 5 bases at V and 1 base at J, leaving 4 bases unmatched. Germline CDR1 is SGHVS and CDR2 is FNYEAQ. The CDR3 extends over 16 amino acids.

The chain combines TRBV10-3 with TRBJ1-1; no clear D. The V end was cut by 0 bases, the J end by 6 bases, with 17 bases between. CDR1 is ENHRY and CDR2 is SYGVKD in the germline V gene. The CDR3 runs 16 residues. CDR3 in amino acids: CAISESASLGPPEAFF. In nucleotides, the CDR3 is TGTGCCATCAGTGAGTCGGCCAGCCTAGGACCGCCTGAAGCTTTCTTT.

The chain couples TRBV7-9 to TRBJ1-4; D gene unclear. Germline loops: CDR1 SEHNR, CDR2 FQNEAQ (reference sequence). The CDR3 has 14 residues. V was clipped by 5 bases and J by 0 bases, with 7 bases between them. Here the CDR3 DNA reads TGTGCCAGCAGCCTAAACCCAACTAATGAAAAACTGTTTTTT. The encoded protein is CASSLNPTNEKLFF.

This sequence joins TRBV28 and TRBJ2-1, with 11 bases that match TRBD2. Per the germline V gene, CDR1 is MDHEN and CDR2 is SYDVKM. The CDR3 covers 15 residues. V shed 6 bases and J 4 bases; nucleotides not matched to a gene: 5. The CDR3, as DNA: TGTGCCAGCAGGCGGACTAGCGGGCTGTACAATGAGCAGTTCTTC. The encoded protein is CASRRTSGLYNEQFF.

Worth noting for this clone: The sample carries other DNA sequences with the same CDR3. This chain uses TRBV5-1 with TRBJ2-5; a possible D gene is TRBD1 (5 bases). Trimming took 1 base from V and 1 from J, leaving 8 bases between them. Per germline, CDR1 SGHRS and CDR2 YFSETQ. CDR3 length equals 14 residues. For the CDR3, the DNA is TGCGCCAGCAGCTTGCAAGGGGCCCAAGAGACCCAGTACTTC. Protein product: CASSLQGAQETQYF.

In nucleotides, the CDR3 is TGTGCCAGTATTTCAATGAACACTGAAGCTTTCTTT. Translation: CASISMNTEAFF. The J gene is TRBJ1-1, the V gene TRBV19; D gene uncertain. V lost 7 bases and J lost 0, with 6 bases in between. This CDR3 comprises 12 residues. CDR1 is LNHDA, CDR2 SQIVND, per germline (reference sequence). Using reference TRBV19 and TRBJ1-1 for the parts outside the CDR3, the full variable domain is DGGITQSPKYLFRKEGQNVTLSCEQNLNHDAMYWYRQDPGQGLRLIYYSQIVNDFQKGDIAEGYSVSREKKESFPLTVTSAQKNPTAFYLCASISMNTEAFFGQGTRLTVV.

The chain combines TRBV7-2 with TRBJ1-1; 11 bases match TRBD1. Trimming removed 4 bases from V and 1 base from J; junction bases left unmatched: 14. The CDR3 consists of 19 residues. Germline lookup yields CDR1 SGHTA and CDR2 FQGNSA. The DNA of the CDR3 is TGTGCCAGCAGCTCGCCGGGACAGGGGGACCTTCTACAGAACACTGAAGCTTTCTTT. Its translation: CASSSPGQGDLLQNTEAFF.

The CDR3 reads CASSSLAGAGDTQYF. As DNA, the CDR3 is TGTGCCAGCAGCTCTCTAGCGGGAGCTGGAGATACGCAGTATTTT. V is TRBV6-6 and J is TRBJ2-3; 10 positions match TRBD2. The germline gives CDR1 MNHNY, CDR2 SVGAGI (reference sequence). The CDR3 length is 15 residues. The J segment lost 5 bases and the V segment lost 6 bases, leaving 8 bases of the junction unmatched.